The rows below give T cell receptor beta chains drawn from one sample of a study of OX40 agonist ivuxolimab in advanced cancers. Sequenced by immunoSEQ multiplex PCR; TCRdb stores in-frame clones only, minus some. Of more than 9,500 clones listed, roughly 86% are singletons. The material was CD4+ or CD8+ T cells sorted from blood, obtained in a trial of the OX40 agonist ivuxolimab. Receptors were obtained from an adult with an advanced solid tumor such as melanoma, head and neck, liver or kidney cancer. Each CDR3 is given with its conserved first and last residue. Each record gives: CDR3 protein, CDR3 DNA, V gene, J gene, clone size, D gene. The D gene is left open where the match is weak. A clone size is listed for some rows: how often the clone was seen (once, few, many), or a class if it is expanded.

CDR3: CASSPEGGAYEQYF
DNA: TGTGCCAGCTCACCTGAAGGGGGGGCCTACGAGCAGTACTTC
V: TRBV18
J: TRBJ2-7
size: .
D: .

CDR3: CASGDRGDKLFF
DNA: TGTGCCAGCGGCGACAGGGGGGATAAACTGTTTTTT
V: TRBV27
J: TRBJ1-4
size: .
D: TRBD1

CDR3: CASSSSGVVDEQFF
DNA: TGTGCCAGCAGCTCGAGCGGGGTGGTCGATGAGCAGTTCTTC
V: TRBV7-2
J: TRBJ2-1
size: .
D: TRBD2

CDR3: CASSPRWGVGNTEAFF
DNA: TGTGCCAGCAGCCCCCGGTGGGGGGTCGGGAACACTGAAGCTTTCTTT
V: TRBV9
J: TRBJ1-1
size: .
D: .

CDR3: CASSWTETEAFF
DNA: TGTGCCAGTAGTTGGACTGAGACTGAAGCTTTCTTT
V: TRBV19
J: TRBJ1-1
size: .
D: .

CDR3: CASSSTGSGELFF
DNA: TGTGCCAGCAGCTCGACAGGTTCCGGGGAGCTGTTTTTT
V: TRBV7-9
J: TRBJ2-2
size: .
D: .

CDR3: CASSVGRGGAYNEQFF
DNA: TGTGCCAGCAGCGTAGGGCGGGGCGGAGCCTACAATGAGCAGTTCTTC
V: TRBV9
J: TRBJ2-1
size: .
D: .

CDR3: CASSLPWGDEQYF
DNA: TGTGCCAGCAGCTTACCGTGGGGCGACGAGCAGTACTTC
V: TRBV6-5
J: TRBJ2-7
size: .
D: .

CDR3: CATSGPGQGSGGYTF
DNA: TGTGCCACCTCTGGGCCGGGACAGGGTTCGGGCGGCTACACCTTC
V: TRBV6-5
J: TRBJ1-2
size: .
D: TRBD1

CDR3: CASSQGLASAYEQYF
DNA: TGCGCCAGCAGTCAGGGACTAGCGTCCGCCTACGAGCAGTACTTC
V: TRBV23-1
J: TRBJ2-7
size: .
D: TRBD2

CDR3: CASSATGAPSYEQYF
DNA: TGCGCCAGCAGCGCCACAGGGGCCCCCTCCTACGAGCAGTACTTC
V: TRBV4-3
J: TRBJ2-7
size: .
D: TRBD1

CDR3: CASSLGGGTNQPQHF
DNA: TGTGCCAGCAGCTTAGGGGGAGGGACTAATCAGCCCCAGCATTTT
V: TRBV7-2
J: TRBJ1-5
size: .
D: .

CDR3: CASSQDRSGLGGDTQYF
DNA: TGTGCCAGCAGCCAAGATCGAAGCGGTCTGGGCGGCGATACGCAGTATTTT
V: TRBV4-2
J: TRBJ2-3
size: .
D: .

CDR3: CSGAVRKIPDTQYF
DNA: TGCAGCGGGGCGGTCAGGAAAATACCAGATACGCAGTATTTT
V: TRBV29-1
J: TRBJ2-3
size: .
D: .

CDR3: CASSQAPGQNSPLHF
DNA: TGCGCCAGCAGCCAAGCCCCGGGACAAAATTCACCCCTCCACTTT
V: TRBV4-3
J: TRBJ1-6
size: once
D: .

CDR3: CASSSILDTDTQYF
DNA: TGTGCCAGCAGCTCTATTTTAGACACAGATACGCAGTATTTT
V: TRBV7-9
J: TRBJ2-3
size: .
D: .

CDR3: CASMITGGGSPLHF
DNA: TGTGCCAGTATGATCACAGGGGGCGGATCACCCCTCCACTTT
V: TRBV27
J: TRBJ1-6
size: medium-sized
D: TRBD1

CDR3: CASSYLGLAEETQYF
DNA: TGTGCCAGCAGCTACCTGGGACTAGCTGAAGAGACCCAGTACTTC
V: TRBV7-6
J: TRBJ2-5
size: .
D: TRBD2

CDR3: CASSSIYREGSYEQYF
DNA: TGTGCCAGCAGTTCGATTTACCGGGAGGGCTCCTACGAGCAGTACTTC
V: TRBV13
J: TRBJ2-7
size: .
D: TRBD2

CDR3: CASSWTDSGNTIYF
DNA: TGCGCCAGCAGCTGGACTGACTCTGGAAACACCATATATTTT
V: TRBV4-1
J: TRBJ1-3
size: .
D: .

CDR3: CASSESRNQPQHF
DNA: TGTGCCAGCAGTGAATCTCGCAATCAGCCCCAGCATTTT
V: TRBV25-1
J: TRBJ1-5
size: few
D: .

CDR3: CASSLVAGATGELFF
DNA: TGTGCCAGCAGCTTAGTTGCAGGGGCCACCGGGGAGCTGTTTTTT
V: TRBV11-1
J: TRBJ2-2
size: .
D: .

CDR3: CASSPRPLAGAYNEQFF
DNA: TGTGCCAGCAGCCCCCGTCCTTTAGCGGGGGCTTACAATGAGCAGTTCTTC
V: TRBV9
J: TRBJ2-1
size: .
D: TRBD2

CDR3: CASSLTGWERRETQYF
DNA: TGCGCCAGCAGCTTAACTGGGTGGGAAAGGAGGGAGACCCAGTACTTC
V: TRBV5-1
J: TRBJ2-5
size: .
D: .

CDR3: CASSTMDRDYNSPLHF
DNA: TGTGCCAGCAGTACCATGGACAGGGATTATAATTCACCCCTCCACTTT
V: TRBV28
J: TRBJ1-6
size: .
D: TRBD1

CDR3: CASSQDQGGGGYTF
DNA: TGCGCCAGCAGCCAAGATCAAGGGGGTGGCGGCTACACCTTC
V: TRBV4-3
J: TRBJ1-2
size: .
D: .

CDR3: CAISGSVAGVAETQYF
DNA: TGTGCCATCAGTGGCTCGGTAGCGGGAGTTGCGGAGACCCAGTACTTC
V: TRBV10-3
J: TRBJ2-5
size: once
D: TRBD2

CDR3: CASSYQGGETQYF
DNA: TGTGCCAGCAGTTATCAGGGTGGAGAGACCCAGTACTTC
V: TRBV27
J: TRBJ2-5
size: .
D: .

CDR3: CASSYSKGGVLYF
DNA: TGTGCCAGCAGTTACTCGAAGGGAGGAGTACTGTACTTC
V: TRBV6-5
J: TRBJ2-5
size: .
D: .

CDR3: CASSPRGAGSSSYNEQFF
DNA: TGTGCCAGCAGCCCGAGGGGAGCGGGAAGTAGCTCCTACAATGAGCAGTTCTTC
V: TRBV9
J: TRBJ2-1
size: .
D: TRBD2

CDR3: CSVEGGEGYEQYF
DNA: TGCAGCGTTGAGGGCGGGGAAGGCTACGAGCAGTACTTC
V: TRBV29-1
J: TRBJ2-7
size: .
D: .

CDR3: CASSIPAGVKDTQYF
DNA: TGTGCCAGCAGTATTCCAGCGGGGGTCAAGGATACGCAGTATTTT
V: TRBV2
J: TRBJ2-3
size: once
D: TRBD2

CDR3: CASSQDRSGSHEQYF
DNA: TGCGCCAGCAGCCAAGATCGTTCAGGGAGCCACGAGCAGTACTTC
V: TRBV4-3
J: TRBJ2-7
size: .
D: .

CDR3: CASSLTGNAEAFF
DNA: TGTGCCAGCAGCTTGACGGGAAACGCTGAAGCTTTCTTT
V: TRBV5-7
J: TRBJ1-1
size: .
D: .

CDR3: CASSLATEEQYF
DNA: TGTGCCAGCAGCTTGGCGACTGAAGAGCAGTACTTC
V: TRBV5-4
J: TRBJ2-7
size: .
D: .

CDR3: CASSFYSLAELRDEQYF
DNA: TGTGCCAGCAGTTTTTATTCACTAGCGGAACTTAGGGACGAGCAGTACTTC
V: TRBV28
J: TRBJ2-7
size: .
D: TRBD2

CDR3: CASSQDPGVRETQYF
DNA: TGCGCCAGCAGCCAAGATCCGGGAGTGCGAGAGACCCAGTACTTC
V: TRBV4-3
J: TRBJ2-5
size: .
D: .

CDR3: CASSPPNRDRGRGLAGGRNEQYF
DNA: TGTGCCAGCTCACCACCGAACCGTGACCGGGGGCGCGGGCTAGCGGGGGGGAGGAACGAGCAGTACTTC
V: TRBV18
J: TRBJ2-7
size: .
D: TRBD2

CDR3: CASSYLGKEPQHF
DNA: TGTGCCAGCAGTTACTTGGGGAAGGAGCCCCAGCATTTT
V: TRBV6-5
J: TRBJ1-5
size: .
D: .

CDR3: CASSLSLETGSYNEQFF
DNA: TGTGCCAGCAGCTTATCGCTTGAGACAGGGTCCTACAATGAGCAGTTCTTC
V: TRBV11-3
J: TRBJ2-1
size: .
D: TRBD1

CDR3: CASSQYTGTDTQYF
DNA: TGCGCCAGCAGCCAATACACGGGGACAGATACGCAGTATTTT
V: TRBV4-3
J: TRBJ2-3
size: once
D: .

CDR3: CASRSLIRRSETQYF
DNA: TGTGCCAGCAGGAGTCTCATTAGAAGATCGGAGACCCAGTACTTC
V: TRBV28
J: TRBJ2-5
size: .
D: .